The sequence of this T cell receptor beta chain was determined in a study of shared clonotypes between healthy human individuals. The wider study: Donor composition was two women and three men, aged 18 to 49.

Concerning this clone: As yet, its antigen is unknown.

Clones were read by immunoSEQ multiplex PCR, and TCRdb kept only the in-frame ones, dropping some. The sample lists around 1,100,000 clones, around 77% occurring once. The study separated CD4+ cells into CD45RA+ naive and CD45RA-negative memory subsets. Study outcomes and limitations: In contrast to clonotypes shared by all four donors, non-shared clonotypes had lower generation probabilities. Relative to memory subsets, naive subsets generally showed larger estimated richness.

Specimen: memory CD4+ T cells from PBMCs. Sample subset: CD45RA-negative fraction. The sequence derives from a man aged 18 to 29 in good health. Some clones in this sample may be carry-over from other donors' samples.

CDR3 loop: CASSSTRTGGYEQFF. As DNA, the CDR3 is TGTGCCAGCAGCTCAACAAGGACAGGGGGCTATGAGCAGTTCTTC. The gene calls are TRBV11-3 and TRBJ2-1, with TRBD1 identical over 11 bases. V was clipped by 4 bases and J by 8 bases; unmatched bases: 7. The germline V gene has CDR1 SGHNT and CDR2 YENEEA. The CDR3 runs 15 residues.